A selection of T cell receptor beta chains follows, all from one sample in a study of cytomegalovirus exposure and HLA in healthy donors. Clones were read by immunoSEQ multiplex PCR, and TCRdb kept only the in-frame ones, dropping some. The data show about 160,000 clones, about 82% seen once. The sequenced sample consisted of PBMCs. All receptors derive from a woman aged 45-60 years in good health and CMV-seropositive. CDR3s include the opening cysteine and the closing phenylalanine or tryptophan.

V	CDR3
TRBV19	CASTNSGRGSYEQYF
TRBV9	CASSVVPGTGELFF
TRBV10-3	CAISDQGPVYGYTF
TRBV5-6	CASSSLAGGDTQYF
TRBV9	CASSVTPSRDSGELFF
TRBV19	CASSRGQGAYTQYF
TRBV27	CASSFAGKYEQYF
TRBV6-5	CASGFNTGTGRGYTF
TRBV5-1	CASSSGTSSTDTQYF
TRBV5-5	CASSSGDSQPRAQHF
TRBV7-9	CASRRVGDYTEAFF
TRBV18	CASSPLWEREKLFF
TRBV20-1	CSAQGNEQFF
TRBV11-2	CASSSKPNQPQHF
TRBV2	CASSATSYNSPLHF
TRBV7-9	CSSSPILTDMNTEAFF
TRBV7-9	CASSLAEDSNQPQHF